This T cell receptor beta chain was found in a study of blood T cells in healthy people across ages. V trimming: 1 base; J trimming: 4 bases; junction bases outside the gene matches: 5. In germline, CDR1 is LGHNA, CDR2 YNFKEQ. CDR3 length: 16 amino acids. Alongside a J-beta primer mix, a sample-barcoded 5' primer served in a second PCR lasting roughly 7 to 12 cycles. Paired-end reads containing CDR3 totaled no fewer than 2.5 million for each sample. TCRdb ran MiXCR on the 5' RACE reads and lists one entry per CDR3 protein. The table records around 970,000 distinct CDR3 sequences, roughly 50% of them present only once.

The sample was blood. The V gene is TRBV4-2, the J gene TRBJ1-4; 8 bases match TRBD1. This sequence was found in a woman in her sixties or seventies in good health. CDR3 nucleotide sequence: TGTGCCAGCAGCCAAGCACAGGGGACAGGTAATGAAAAACTGTTTTTT. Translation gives CASSQAQGTGNEKLFF.